The 28 T cell receptor beta chains below all came from one sample that was sequenced in a study of CXCR3-negative and CXCR3-positive naive CD8 T cells. No antigen has been assigned to these receptors. Study results and limitations: Against CXCR3-negative naive cells, CXCR3-positive naive cells showed more hydrophobic TRB CDR3s.

The method, 5' RACE with UMI labels, was used to prepare the TRB cDNA libraries. TCRdb re-called the 5' RACE reads and catalogs CDR3 proteins one per entry, DNA excluded. With 110,000 or so distinct CDR3 sequences in the sample, the ten largest clones hold 0.36%. The sequenced sample was naive CXCR3+ CD8+ T cells from blood. Subset described: CD45RO-CCR7+CD27+CD95- naive CD8+ T cells expressing CXCR3 (TNR3+). The receptors shown here come from a human donor in good health. Some clones in this sample may be carry-over from other donors' samples.

V is TRBV6-5 and J is TRBJ2-3. The CDR3 consists of 13 residues. Germline CDR1 MNHEY, CDR2 SVGAGI. The CDR3: CASSYGESDTQYF.

The rearrangement joins TRBV7-9 to TRBJ2-3; the D call from TCRdb, TRBD2, cannot be confirmed without DNA. The CDR3 sequence is 22 residues long. CDR1 is SEHNR, CDR2 FQNEAQ, per germline (reference sequence). The CDR3 spells CASSLTLFRTSGNQELTDTQYF.

The rearrangement uses TRBV19 and TRBJ2-7; TCRdb lists TRBD2, though no DNA is available to test this call. The CDR3 sequence is 17 residues long. The germline CDR1 and CDR2 sequences are LNHDA and SQIVND (reference sequence). The CDR3 sequence: CASSIAASGRSDNEQYF.

This chain uses TRBV27 with TRBJ2-3. The CDR3 consists of 14 residues. Germline CDR1 and CDR2: MNHEY and SMNVEV (reference sequence). The CDR3 sequence is CASSYTASTDTQYF.

This chain joins TRBV7-9 and TRBJ2-1; the TCRdb D gene call, TRBD2, has no DNA to confirm it. Germline CDR1 SEHNR, CDR2 FQNEAQ (reference sequence). The CDR3 totals 17 residues. CDR3 region: CASSFTRGQDTYNEQFF.

This rearrangement joins TRBV13 to TRBJ1-2. The CDR3 spans 14 residues. Germline V CDR1 and CDR2: PRHDT, FYEKMQ (reference sequence). This CDR3 reads CASSSTDKPYGYTF.

V and J are TRBV7-9 and TRBJ2-1; the D call from TCRdb, TRBD2, cannot be confirmed without DNA. This CDR3 is built from 14 residues. Germline assignment: CDR1 SEHNR and CDR2 FQNEAQ (reference sequence). The CDR3 loop is CASSHGTSYNEQFF.

The J gene is TRBJ1-6, the V gene TRBV4-1; TCRdb gives TRBD1 as the D gene, but with no DNA this cannot be confirmed. In germline, CDR1 is MGHRA, CDR2 YSYEKL. CDR3 length: 16 amino acids. The CDR3 region is CASSQVTGGGNSPLHF.

This sequence joins TRBV2 and TRBJ2-1. The CDR3 totals 13 residues. Germline V gene sequence: CDR1 SNHLY, CDR2 FYNNEI. CDR3 in amino acids: CASIRPMFNEQLF.

The chain combines TRBV7-7 with TRBJ2-1. CDR3 length: 16 residues. Looked up from germline, CDR1 is SSHAT and CDR2 is FNYEAQ (reference sequence). The CDR3 protein is CASSLGAGMNLNEQFF.

CDR3 region: CASSIRDSSYNEQFF. The V call is TRBV7-9, the J call TRBJ2-1; as DNA is missing, the TRBD2 call by TCRdb cannot be tested. CDR1 is SEHNR and CDR2 is FQNEAQ in the germline V gene (reference sequence). The CDR3 loop spans 15 amino acids.

The rearrangement links TRBV5-1 to TRBJ2-3. This CDR3 has 13 residues. The V gene's germline CDR1 is SGHRS and CDR2 YFSETQ. This CDR3 is CASSLVLTDTQYF.

The V and J genes are TRBV6-2 or TRBV6-3 and TRBJ2-7; TCRdb returns TRBD1, unconfirmable since there is no DNA. The CDR3 consists of 13 residues. The V gene's germline CDR1 is MNHEY and CDR2 SVGEGT. The CDR3 loop reads CASSEGTGREQYF.

V and J are TRBV29-1 and TRBJ2-5; the D gene TCRdb calls, TRBD1, cannot be checked with no DNA. The germline V gene encodes CDR1 SQVTM and CDR2 ANQGSEA. The CDR3 runs 12 residues. CDR3 sequence reads: CSVRVLGETQYF.

The V call is TRBV29-1, the J call TRBJ2-1; TCRdb selects TRBD2, and the lack of DNA leaves this call unchecked. CDR1 is SQVTM, CDR2 ANQGSEA, per germline. The CDR3 is made up of 12 amino acids. CDR3 sequence reads: CSVPSGGNEQFF.

V and J are TRBV7-3 and TRBJ2-1; TCRdb selects TRBD2, and the lack of DNA leaves this call unchecked. The CDR3 covers 16 residues. Germline V gives CDR1 SGHTA, CDR2 FQGTGA. The CDR3: CASSPDIALPYNEQFF.

J is TRBJ1-1 and V is TRBV25-1; TCRdb picks TRBD1, but there is no DNA to check that call. Germline CDR1 and CDR2: MGHDK and SYGVNS. The CDR3 consists of 12 residues. CDR3 protein: CASSETGSLAFF.

The chain is built from TRBV29-1 and TRBJ2-5; TCRdb proposes TRBD1, but this gene call is untestable without DNA. Germline assignment: CDR1 SQVTM and CDR2 ANQGSEA. The CDR3 covers 14 residues. The CDR3 is CSVAGQWAMETQYF.

This sequence joins TRBV7-9 and TRBJ2-1; there is no DNA to check the TCRdb D call of TRBD1. In germline, CDR1 is SEHNR, CDR2 FQNEAQ (reference sequence). The CDR3 has 16 residues. The CDR3 reads CASSELGLPVDNEQFF.

V gene TRBV4-3 combines with J gene TRBJ2-1; TCRdb's D gene call, TRBD2, goes unchecked for lack of DNA. This CDR3 region has 14 residues. Germline CDR1 is LGHNA and CDR2 is YSLEER. This CDR3 is CASSHNAGSNEQFF.

The chain recombines TRBV6-4 with TRBJ2-2; as DNA is missing, the TRBD1 call by TCRdb cannot be tested. The germline V gene encodes CDR1 MRHNA and CDR2 SNTAGT. There are 14 residues in the CDR3. This chain's CDR3 is CASREDRGAGELFF.

The CDR3 spells CASSTDGSSYNEQFF. This chain connects TRBV7-3 to TRBJ2-1. The CDR3 loop spans 15 amino acids. From germline, CDR1 is SGHTA and CDR2 FQGTGA. The full variable domain, rest sourced from reference TRBV7-3 and TRBJ2-1, is GAGVSQTPSNKVTEKGKYVELRCDPISGHTALYWYRQSLGQGPEFLIYFQGTGAADDSGLPNDRFFAVRPEGSVSTLKIQRTERGDSAVYLCASSTDGSSYNEQFFGPGTRLTVL.

The chain combines TRBV29-1 with TRBJ2-7; no DNA is available, so the TRBD1 call from TCRdb remains unchecked. Per the germline V gene, CDR1 is SQVTM and CDR2 is ANQGSEA. CDR3 length equals 14 residues. This CDR3 is CSVGARGLGYEQYF.

The CDR3 protein is CASSLPRDSSYEQYF. The V and J genes are TRBV28 and TRBJ2-7; the D gene TCRdb calls, TRBD1, cannot be checked with no DNA. The CDR3 is 15 residues long. The germline V gene has CDR1 MDHEN and CDR2 SYDVKM.

The chain uses TRBV28 and TRBJ2-7; the TCRdb call, TRBD2, lacks DNA for checking. Per germline, CDR1 MDHEN and CDR2 SYDVKM. This CDR3 is built from 16 residues. This chain's CDR3 is CASSSHRGGVHYEQYF.

The V and J genes are TRBV5-5 and TRBJ2-1. This CDR3 comprises 15 residues. CDR1 SGHKS and CDR2 YYEKEE come from the germline V gene (reference sequence). The chain's CDR3 is CASSLEVSSYNEQFF. The full variable domain, its missing parts supplied by reference TRBV5-5 and TRBJ2-1, is DAGVTQSPTHLIKTRGQQVTLRCSPISGHKSVSWYQQVLGQGPQFIFQYYEKEERGRGNFPDRFSARQFPNYSSELNVNALLLGDSALYLCASSLEVSSYNEQFFGPGTRLTVL.

The CDR3 loop is CSVADTAFRDRDPHTQYF. V gene TRBV29-1 combines with J gene TRBJ2-3; TCRdb names TRBD1, which stays unverified in the absence of DNA. Germline CDR1 and CDR2: SQVTM and ANQGSEA. This CDR3 is 18 amino acids long.

V gene TRBV25-1 combines with J gene TRBJ2-5. CDR3 length: 11 residues. Germline CDR1 and CDR2: MGHDK and SYGVNS. CDR3 sequence: CASSEGETQYF.